One and the same sample provided the 32 T cell receptor beta chains below, sequenced in a study of control samples from healthy donors and cancer patients. Clones were read by immunoSEQ multiplex PCR, and TCRdb kept only the in-frame ones, dropping some. The sample has 150,000 or so clones, almost 90% seen once. The sequenced material came from blood. The receptors here all came from a woman in her 30s in good health.

The DNA for the CDR3 is TGTGCCAGCAGCTTAGGTGTTGACAGGCGAGAGACCCAGTACTTC. Amino acids: CASSLGVDRRETQYF. The V gene is TRBV7-6, the J gene TRBJ2-5; weak D call: TRBD1 (6 bases). V was shortened by 1 base and J by 4 bases, with 13 bases between the two germline ends. This CDR3 comprises 15 residues. Germline V gene lookup returns CDR1 SGHVS and CDR2 FNYEAQ.

The chain couples TRBV30 to TRBJ2-7; D is possibly TRBD1 or TRBD2 (5 bases each). Germline V gene lookup returns CDR1 GTSNPN and CDR2 SVGIG (reference sequence). Trimming cost V 2 bases and J 3 bases, with 8 bases left between them. This CDR3 spans 12 amino acids. The CDR3 protein is CAWSRGGYEQYV. As DNA, the CDR3 is TGTGCCTGGAGTCGGGGCGGCTACGAGCAGTACGTC.

This clone was detected once. The J gene is TRBJ2-3, the V gene TRBV10-3, with a tentative D call TRBD2 (6 bases). Germline-derived CDR1 and CDR2 are ENHRY and SYGVKD. There are 14 residues in the CDR3. Trimming took off 6 bases at V and 1 base at J, with 11 bases between the two ends. This CDR3 is CAIRGPGGTDTQYF. For the CDR3, the DNA is TGTGCCATCAGGGGGCCGGGGGGCACAGATACGCAGTATTTT.

This chain links TRBV19 with TRBJ1-5; possibly TRBD1 for D (6 bases). With 5 bases removed from V and 4 bases from J, the gap between germline ends came to 12 bases. CDR3 length: 14 amino acids. Germline V CDR1 and CDR2: LNHDA, SQIVND (reference sequence). The CDR3, as DNA: TGTGCCAGTAGTGACGGCAGGGGTAATCAGCCCCAGCATTTT. Its protein is CASSDGRGNQPQHF.

V and J are TRBV2 and TRBJ1-4; 11 bases fit TRBD1. CDR3 length equals 13 residues. Germline lookup yields CDR1 SNHLY and CDR2 FYNNEI. The trim removed 8 bases at V and 8 bases at J, leaving 4 bases unmatched. The CDR3 DNA follows: TGTGCCAGCCGGGACAGGGGGAACGAAAAACTGTTTTTT. It is translated as CASRDRGNEKLFF. The full variable domain, its missing parts supplied by reference TRBV2 and TRBJ1-4, is EPEVTQTPSHQVTQMGQEVILRCVPISNHLYFYWYRQILGQKVEFLVSFYNNEISEKSEIFDDQFSVERPDGSNFTLKIRSTKLEDSAMYFCASRDRGNEKLFFGSGTQLSVL.

The chain combines TRBV7-2 with TRBJ2-2, with 9 bases fitting TRBD2. The CDR3 is made up of 16 amino acids. Losses at the gene ends were 3 bases for V and 4 bases for J; bases not matched to a gene: 6. Germline V lookup: CDR1 SGHTA, CDR2 FQGNSA. The CDR3 bases are TGTGCCAGCAGCTTCTCCGGGACTAGCTCCACCGGGGAGCTGTTTTTT. This sequence encodes CASSFSGTSSTGELFF.

This chain uses TRBV11-3 with TRBJ2-3; 9 bases line up with TRBD2. Germline V gene lookup returns CDR1 SGHNT and CDR2 YENEEA. Trimming at V came to 5 bases and at J to 1 base, leaving 4 bases not matched to a gene. This CDR3 contains 15 residues. CDR3 sequence reads: CASSPGLAGTDTQYF. The CDR3, as DNA: TGTGCCAGCAGCCCGGGACTAGCTGGCACAGATACGCAGTATTTT.

The chain recombines TRBV19 with TRBJ2-2, with D perhaps given as TRBD1 or TRBD2 (5 bases each). Trimming shortened V by 3 bases and J by 6 bases, and 11 bases separated the two germline ends. Germline CDR1 LNHDA, CDR2 SQIVND (reference sequence). The CDR3 is 14 residues long. The CDR3 protein is CASSISGTPGELFF. DNA of the CDR3: TGTGCCAGTAGTATTTCGGGGACGCCCGGGGAGCTGTTTTTT.

The V gene is TRBV3-1 (or the pseudogene TRBV3-2), the J gene TRBJ1-2; D not certain. The CDR3 sequence is 13 residues long. Trimming cost V 5 bases and J 4 bases, with 11 bases left between them. Germline assignment: CDR1 LGHDT and CDR2 YNNKEL (reference sequence). Here the CDR3 DNA reads TGTGCCAGCAGCGCAGCGTGGGGCTATGGCTACACCTTC. It specifies CASSAAWGYGYTF.

The J gene is TRBJ2-2, the V gene TRBV6-5; TRBD2 agrees at 13 bases. Germline CDR1 is MNHEY and CDR2 is SVGAGI. V lost 8 bases to trimming and J lost 4 bases; unmatched junction nucleotides: 4. The CDR3 is 15 residues long. CDR3 region: CASGLAGVVTGELFF. As DNA, the CDR3 is TGTGCCAGCGGACTAGCGGGAGTTGTCACCGGGGAGCTGTTTTTT.

To note about this clone: The germline gene is not matched at one end of the junction; a read error may be the cause. The sample has other DNA sequences that encode this CDR3 too. The chain carries TRBV2 and TRBJ1-1; the D gene is possibly TRBD1 (6 bases). Germline V gives CDR1 SNHLY, CDR2 FYNNEI. This CDR3 contains 14 residues. The CDR3 sequence is CASITARGNTEAFF. For the CDR3, the DNA is TGTGCCAGCATAACGGCGAGGGGGAACACCGAAGCTTTCTTT.

The genes are TRBV28 and TRBJ2-5; D unresolved. V was clipped by 6 bases and J by 3 bases, with 5 bases between them. CDR1 and CDR2 (germline): MDHEN, SYDVKM. The CDR3 length is 11 residues. Here the CDR3 reads CASRTKETQYF. DNA for the CDR3: TGTGCCAGCAGGACGAAAGAGACCCAGTACTTC.

V and J are TRBV5-4 and TRBJ1-1; D remains ambiguous. The CDR3 has 13 residues. CDR1 is SGHNT, CDR2 YYREEE, per germline (reference sequence). Trimming took off 5 bases at V and 0 bases at J, with 8 bases between the two ends. For the CDR3, the DNA is TGTGCCAGCAGTCTGGAAGTGAACACTGAAGCTTTCTTT. Its translation: CASSLEVNTEAFF.

The V call is TRBV18, the J call TRBJ2-4; D is unclear. CDR3 size: 16 residues. Trimming shortened V by 0 bases and J by 0 bases, and 9 bases separated the two germline ends. Germline CDR1 reads KGHSH; CDR2 reads LQKENI. CDR3 in amino acids: CASSPPGGLAKNIQYF. The DNA for the CDR3 is TGTGCCAGCTCACCACCTGGCGGTTTAGCCAAAAACATTCAGTACTTC.

The chain couples TRBV3-1 (or the pseudogene TRBV3-2) to TRBJ1-1, with D maybe TRBD1 (5 bases). V was pared by 3 bases and J by 4 bases, with 12 bases between. Per the germline V gene, CDR1 is LGHDT and CDR2 is YNNKEL (reference sequence). CDR3 length equals 14 residues. CDR3 sequence (DNA): TGTGCCAGCAGCCAGTCAGGAGGGGCCACTGAAGCTTTCTTT. Its protein product is CASSQSGGATEAFF.

This clone counts as medium-sized (0.01 to 0.1%). V and J are TRBV6-1 and TRBJ1-5; maybe TRBD1 (5 bases). The CDR3 loop spans 14 amino acids. The germline gives CDR1 MNHNS, CDR2 SASEGT. V lost 2 bases, J lost 4 bases, and 9 bases lay in between. The CDR3 sequence: CASSELGGNQPQHF. The CDR3 DNA reads as TGTGCCAGCAGTGAACTCGGGGGGAATCAGCCCCAGCATTTT.

V gene TRBV6-5 combines with J gene TRBJ2-2, with D maybe TRBD1 (6 bases). Between the trimmed V and J ends, which lost 7 bases and 5 bases, there was a span of 17 bases. Germline V gives CDR1 MNHEY, CDR2 SVGAGI. The CDR3 is made up of 15 amino acids. The DNA for the CDR3 is TGTGCCAGCACCCCCATCACAGGGAGTACCGGGGAGCTGTTTTTT. Amino acids: CASTPITGSTGELFF.

This clone was counted a single time. The CDR3 DNA follows: TGTGCCAGCAGTTCGTCCCGGGACAAAATCACAGATACGCAGTATTTT. Translating it yields CASSSSRDKITDTQYF. The chain carries TRBV28 and TRBJ2-3; TRBD1 might be the D (6 bases). V was trimmed by 4 bases and J by 2 bases, leaving 16 bases between them. The germline CDR1 and CDR2 sequences are MDHEN and SYDVKM. The CDR3 contains 16 residues.

This sequence joins TRBV7-6 and TRBJ2-6, with D tentatively TRBD1 or TRBD2 (6 bases each). The V and J ends lost 5 bases and 2 bases respectively, with 13 bases between them. This CDR3 region has 16 residues. Germline values: CDR1 SGHVS, CDR2 FNYEAQ. CDR3 loop: CASSPGARTGANVLTF. CDR3 coding DNA: TGTGCCAGCAGCCCGGGGGCCCGAACTGGGGCCAACGTCCTGACTTTC.

This chain uses TRBV9 with TRBJ1-1; no firm D call. Between the trimmed V and J ends, which lost 7 bases and 4 bases, there was a span of 14 bases. CDR1 and CDR2 from the germline V gene are SGDLS and YYNGEE. This CDR3 has 13 amino acids. CDR3 DNA: TGTGCCAGCGGCGCGGGCTGGGGCACTGAAGCTTTCTTT. Protein sequence: CASGAGWGTEAFF.

The chain uses TRBV5-1 and TRBJ2-5; D is perhaps TRBD1 (6 bases). V was pared by 4 bases and J by 5 bases, with 15 bases between. This CDR3 region has 14 residues. In germline, CDR1 is SGHRS, CDR2 YFSETQ. In DNA, the CDR3 is TGCGCCAGCAGCCCACAGGGCGCCGGGGAGACCCAGTACTTC. Its translation: CASSPQGAGETQYF.

The chain links TRBV5-1 to TRBJ2-1; 7 nucleotides match TRBD2. Germline V CDR1 and CDR2: SGHRS, YFSETQ. V was clipped by 3 bases and J by 0 bases; unmatched bases: 9. The CDR3 length is 17 residues. The CDR3 DNA follows: TGCGCCAGCAGCTCCAATGGCGGGGGAGTCTCCTACAATGAGCAGTTCTTC. Translated: CASSSNGGGVSYNEQFF.

The chain employs TRBV15 and TRBJ2-6; D is unresolved. The V and J ends lost 0 bases and 4 bases respectively, with 10 bases between them. Germline loops: CDR1 LNHNV, CDR2 YYDKDF (reference sequence). CDR3 length equals 16 residues. The CDR3 spells CATSRDPLSGANVLTF. CDR3 coding DNA: TGTGCCACCAGCAGAGATCCACTCTCAGGGGCCAACGTCCTGACTTTC.

This chain uses TRBV7-2 with TRBJ2-7, with D tentatively TRBD1 (6 bases). Germline CDR1 SGHTA, CDR2 FQGNSA. V dropped 1 base and J dropped 4 bases, with 14 bases sitting between them. This CDR3 is 15 amino acids long. The CDR3 DNA follows: TGTGCCAGCAGCTTAGTGCAGGGGCGTTCGTACGAGCAGTACTTC. This gives the protein CASSLVQGRSYEQYF.

The chain combines TRBV29-1 with TRBJ1-6; 7 nucleotides match TRBD1. The CDR3 has 14 residues. Germline CDR1 is SQVTM and CDR2 is ANQGSEA. V lost 6 bases to trimming and J lost 7 bases; unmatched junction nucleotides: 9. The CDR3 DNA reads TGCAGCGTCTCCATGGACAGGACAAATTCACCCCTCCACTTT. It yields the protein CSVSMDRTNSPLHF.

The chain joins TRBV6-4 to TRBJ2-2, with 10 bases that match TRBD2. Germline assignment: CDR1 MRHNA and CDR2 SNTAGT. The CDR3 sequence is 16 residues long. V lost 3 bases, J lost 5 bases, and 6 bases stayed unmatched. The CDR3 region is CASSDTSGKTTGELFF. The CDR3 nucleotides are TGTGCCAGCAGTGATACTAGCGGGAAGACTACCGGGGAGCTGTTTTTT.

The gene calls are TRBV4-2 and TRBJ2-5; D tentatively fits TRBD1 or TRBD2 (6 bases each). V was pared by 1 base and J by 4 bases, with 13 bases between. The CDR3 consists of 15 residues. Looked up from germline, CDR1 is LGHNA and CDR2 is YNFKEQ. The CDR3 DNA is TGTGCCAGCAGCCAAGGGGGGCGGGACGGAGAGACCCAGTACTTC. Its translation is CASSQGGRDGETQYF.

The V and J genes are TRBV5-6 and TRBJ1-2; 8 bases line up with TRBD1. The CDR3 sequence is 16 residues long. Germline values: CDR1 SGHDT, CDR2 YYEEEE. V gave up 0 bases and J gave up 8 bases; unmatched junction bases: 12. The chain's CDR3 is CASSLDSGQGLGGYTF. The CDR3 DNA is TGTGCCAGCAGCTTGGATTCCGGACAGGGTTTAGGAGGCTACACCTTC.

The chain uses TRBV5-4 and TRBJ2-7; possible D gene TRBD2, 6 bases. Germline V gives CDR1 SGHNT, CDR2 YYREEE (reference sequence). V lost 4 bases, J lost 1 base, and 15 bases lay in between. The CDR3 has 15 amino acids. DNA of the CDR3: TGTGCCAGCAGCAGGTGGGTAGCGGATTCCTACGAGCAGTACTTC. Its protein product is CASSRWVADSYEQYF.

The chain uses TRBV25-1 and TRBJ1-2; TRBD1 agrees at 10 bases. Germline V gene sequence: CDR1 MGHDK, CDR2 SYGVNS. V trimming: 3 bases; J trimming: 8 bases; junction bases outside the gene matches: 3. The length of the CDR3 is 13 residues. The chain's CDR3 is CASSEGQGWGYTF. CDR3 DNA sequence: TGTGCCAGCAGTGAGGGACAGGGGTGGGGCTACACCTTC.

The CDR3 sequence: CASSQGAANYGYTF. The CDR3 bases are TGTGCCAGCAGCCAAGGGGCAGCCAACTATGGCTACACCTTC. The genes are TRBV14 and TRBJ1-2; D call uncertain. The CDR3 covers 14 residues. Deletions cut 1 base from V and 2 bases from J, with 8 bases between. The germline V gene encodes CDR1 SGHDN and CDR2 FVKESK.

This rearrangement joins TRBV7-2 to TRBJ2-5, with D unclear. The V end was cut by 2 bases, the J end by 5 bases, with 9 bases between. CDR1 and CDR2 from the germline V gene are SGHTA and FQGNSA. The CDR3 extends over 13 amino acids. The CDR3 loop reads CASSLLGYETQYF. The CDR3 DNA follows: TGTGCCAGCAGCTTACTGGGGTACGAGACCCAGTACTTC.